These T cell receptor beta chains were read from a single sample in a study of blood T cell repertoires in COVID-19. TCRdb's table, derived via immunoSEQ multiplex PCR, lists solely in-frame clones and lacks some. Counted here are roughly 180,000 clones, around 85% occurring once; the ten biggest clones make up around 8.3%. Sequencing was carried out using peripheral blood. The source of these receptors is a man aged 60 to 69 with acute or convalescent COVID-19. Each CDR3 is given with its conserved first and last residue. The D gene is left open where the match is weak. A row's size may be missing; if present it is once, few, many or a size class.

v_gene	j_gene	abundance	d_gene	CDR3aa	CDR3nt
TRBV6-5	TRBJ2-2	.	TRBD1	CASSYNRGNGELFF	TGTGCCAGCAGTTACAACAGGGGTAACGGGGAGCTGTTTTTT
TRBV3-1/TRBV3-2	TRBJ2-1	.	TRBD2	CASSHGTSGLEQFF	TGTGCCAGCAGCCATGGGACTAGCGGCCTTGAGCAGTTCTTC
TRBV28	TRBJ1-3	.	TRBD1	CASRTGAGNTIYF	TGTGCCAGCAGGACAGGGGCTGGAAACACCATATATTTT
TRBV29-1	TRBJ2-7	.	TRBD2	CSATLGTSGIYEQYF	TGCAGCGCTACCCTCGGGACTAGCGGGATCTACGAGCAGTACTTC
TRBV4-2	TRBJ2-1	.	TRBD1	CASSLHGTGGNEQFF	TGTGCCAGCAGCCTACACGGGACAGGGGGAAATGAGCAGTTCTTC
TRBV28	TRBJ1-2	.	.	CASGSPNYGYTF	TGTGCCAGCGGGAGTCCTAACTATGGCTACACCTTC
TRBV11-3	TRBJ1-1	.	.	CASSSDYTGEAFF	TGTGCCAGCAGCTCAGATTATACGGGTGAAGCTTTCTTT
TRBV10-3	TRBJ1-2	.	TRBD1	CAITGYLGGPYGYTF	TGTGCCATCACCGGGTATCTAGGGGGCCCGTATGGCTACACCTTC
TRBV4-2	TRBJ2-3	.	TRBD2	CASSYSLAGASTDTQYF	TGTGCCAGCAGCTACTCCCTAGCGGGAGCCTCCACAGATACGCAGTATTTT
TRBV7-3	TRBJ1-1	.	.	CASSDGGAGNTEAFF	TGTGCCAGCAGCGACGGCGGGGCAGGGAACACTGAAGCTTTCTTT
TRBV5-1	TRBJ1-2	.	.	CASSPPDFGYTF	TGCGCCAGCAGCCCCCCGGACTTTGGCTACACCTTC
TRBV24-1	TRBJ1-1	.	.	CATSDQNTEAFF	TGTGCCACCAGTGACCAGAACACTGAAGCTTTCTTT
TRBV29-1	TRBJ2-5	few	.	CSVMFLETQYF	TGCAGCGTTATGTTCCTAGAGACCCAGTACTTC
TRBV5-1	TRBJ1-3	.	TRBD1	CASNSGTDNTIYF	TGCGCCAGCAACTCCGGGACAGACAACACCATATATTTT
TRBV9	TRBJ1-1	.	TRBD1	CASSAGGPEAFF	TGTGCCAGCAGCGCAGGGGGCCCTGAAGCTTTCTTT
TRBV28	TRBJ1-2	.	TRBD1	CASSLSPGQGIYGYTF	TGTGCCAGCAGTTTATCCCCGGGACAGGGGATCTATGGCTACACCTTC
TRBV4-1	TRBJ1-2	once	.	CASSPRVVNYGYTF	TGCGCCAGCAGCCCGCGGGTTGTTAACTATGGCTACACCTTC
TRBV27	TRBJ2-3	.	.	CASSSDRSTDTQYF	TGTGCCAGCAGTTCAGACAGGAGCACAGATACGCAGTATTTT
TRBV18	TRBJ1-3	.	.	CASSPRQVGSGNTIYF	TGTGCCAGCTCACCTCGACAGGTCGGCTCTGGAAACACCATATATTTT
TRBV5-1	TRBJ1-1	.	.	CASSEQANTEAFF	TGCGCCAGCAGTGAACAGGCCAACACTGAAGCTTTCTTT
TRBV19	TRBJ2-2	.	TRBD2	CASTLKGLAGTNTGELFF	TGTGCCAGTACCCTGAAAGGACTAGCGGGAACGAACACCGGGGAGCTGTTTTTT
TRBV28	TRBJ1-5	few	TRBD1	CASSLRTGYQPQHF	TGTGCCAGCAGTCTCCGGACAGGGTATCAGCCCCAGCATTTT
TRBV5-1	TRBJ1-2	.	TRBD1	CASSLKGQGYGYTF	TGCGCCAGCAGCTTGAAGGGACAGGGTTATGGCTACACCTTC
TRBV12-5	TRBJ1-5	.	.	CASALGGNQPQHF	TGTGCTAGTGCCTTGGGAGGGAACCAGCCCCAGCATTTT
TRBV18	TRBJ2-1	.	TRBD2	CASRLLPYSGRRYNEQFF	TGTGCCAGCCGGCTCCTCCCGTATAGCGGGAGACGGTACAATGAGCAGTTCTTC
TRBV5-1	TRBJ2-7	.	TRBD2	CASSSTGTSGWGKSSYEQYF	TGCGCCAGCAGCTCCACCGGGACTAGCGGATGGGGAAAGAGCTCCTACGAGCAGTACTTC
TRBV5-4	TRBJ1-1	.	.	CASSPWEGNTEAFF	TGTGCCAGCAGCCCGTGGGAGGGGAACACTGAAGCTTTCTTT
TRBV5-6	TRBJ1-2	.	.	CASSFGQILFGYTF	TGTGCCAGCAGCTTTGGACAAATCCTCTTTGGCTACACCTTC
TRBV5-1	TRBJ2-2	once	TRBD2	CASSLGTSGRVPGINTGELFF	TGCGCCAGCAGCTTGGGGACAAGCGGGAGGGTCCCTGGAATCAACACCGGGGAGCTGTTTTTT
TRBV6-5	TRBJ2-2	.	TRBD1	CASSYQARGTGELFF	TGTGCCAGCAGTTACCAGGCCAGGGGGACCGGGGAGCTGTTTTTT
TRBV7-3	TRBJ2-1	.	TRBD2	CASSPLGLAGGDEQFF	TGTGCCAGCAGCCCTCTGGGACTAGCGGGAGGGGATGAGCAGTTCTTC
TRBV10-3	TRBJ1-1	once	.	CAISKTENTEAFF	TGTGCCATCAGCAAGACAGAGAACACTGAAGCTTTCTTT
TRBV19	TRBJ1-5	.	.	CASSTSGNQPQHF	TGTGCCAGTAGTACCTCAGGCAATCAGCCCCAGCATTTT
TRBV6-5	TRBJ1-5	.	.	CASSYTARNQPQHF	TGTGCCAGCAGTTACACCGCTCGGAATCAGCCCCAGCATTTT
TRBV2	TRBJ1-2	.	TRBD1	CASSYGQGRINYGYTF	TGTGCCAGCAGTTATGGACAGGGCCGGATAAACTATGGCTACACCTTC